The 27 T cell receptor beta chains given below trace back to one sample, sequenced in a study of blood T cells in healthy people across ages. A sample-barcoded 5' primer and a J-beta primer mix were used in a second PCR of roughly 7 to 11 cycles. Each CDR3 protein is one row after TCRdb ran MiXCR on the 5' RACE reads. Here the sample spans over a million distinct CDR3 sequences, roughly 43% being singletons. Sequenced sample: blood. The receptor set was obtained from a woman aged 18 to 35 in good health.

This chain joins TRBV12-3 or TRBV12-4 and TRBJ1-5, with 7 positions matching TRBD1. J was trimmed by 7 bases and V by 5 bases; bases with no gene match: 11. This CDR3 comprises 15 residues. As DNA, the CDR3 is TGTGCCAGCAGTCAGGGACATGGAGGGGGCCAGCCCCAGCATTTT. Amino acids: CASSQGHGGGQPQHF.

The chain is built from TRBV20-1 and TRBJ2-1; 10 positions match TRBD2. This CDR3 comprises 16 residues. The germline V gene encodes CDR1 DFQATT and CDR2 SNEGSKA (reference sequence). Trimming took 1 base from V and 7 from J; bases not matched to a gene: 10. The CDR3 nucleotides are TGCAGTGCTAGAGTAGGAACTAGCGGGATCGCAAATGAGCAGTTCTTC. Translated, it gives CSARVGTSGIANEQFF.

V gene TRBV7-8 combines with J gene TRBJ1-2; perhaps TRBD1 as D (5 bases). The V and J ends lost 3 bases and 7 bases respectively, with 30 bases between them. CDR1 SGHVS and CDR2 FQNEAQ come from the germline V gene. The CDR3 is made up of 19 amino acids. Here the CDR3 reads CASSFSQTAGMEGSGGYTF. As DNA, the CDR3 is TGTGCCAGCAGCTTTTCCCAGACGGCAGGGATGGAGGGGAGTGGTGGCTACACCTTC.

This clonotype was seen a single time. The chain recombines TRBV12-3 or TRBV12-4 with TRBJ2-5; 10 bases agree with TRBD2. The J call is doubtful: the DNA matches TRBJ2-7 better. The CDR3 contains 13 residues. DNA of the CDR3: TGTGCCAGCAGTGAACTAGCGGGGTACGAGCAGTACTTC. This encodes CASSELAGYEQYF.

About this clonotype itself: Germline and junction disagree at one end, which may indicate a read error. The chain employs TRBV7-8 and TRBJ1-1, with D perhaps matching TRBD1 (5 bases). Germline CDR1 SGHVS, CDR2 FQNEAQ. The CDR3 contains 14 residues. CDR3 region: CASSFNRLNAEAFF. The CDR3 DNA reads as TGTGCCAGCAGCTTCAACAGGCTGAACGCTGAAGCTTTCTTT.

The chain has TRBV5-4 and TRBJ1-1; TRBD1 is a possible D gene (5 bases). V was clipped by 2 bases and J by 6 bases, with 20 bases between them. The germline V gene encodes CDR1 SGHNT and CDR2 YYREEE (reference sequence). The CDR3 spans 16 residues. CDR3 amino acids: CASSFGRGDEYSEAFF. DNA for the CDR3: TGTGCCAGCAGCTTTGGTCGGGGCGATGAGTATTCTGAAGCTTTCTTT.

As for this clonotype: A junction boundary mismatches the germline segment, possibly from a read error. The J gene is TRBJ2-3, the V gene TRBV12-3 or TRBV12-4; 8 nucleotides match TRBD1. This CDR3 is built from 15 residues. This chain's CDR3 is CAGRNDRGPTDTQYF. In DNA form, the CDR3 reads TGTGCCGGCAGAAACGACAGGGGCCCCACAGATACGCAGTATTTT.

The V and J genes are TRBV4-1 and TRBJ1-2; D perhaps matches TRBD1 (6 bases). V lost 3 bases and J 5 bases, leaving 16 bases between the germline ends. CDR3 length: 15 amino acids. Germline V gene data show CDR1 as MGHRA and CDR2 as YSYEKL. CDR3 region: CASSHGVTGRYGYTF. For the CDR3, the DNA is TGCGCCAGCAGCCATGGCGTCACAGGGCGATATGGCTACACCTTC.

This clonotype was observed a handful of times. The V gene is TRBV18, the J gene TRBJ2-3; D not certain. V was pared by 3 bases and J by 4 bases, with 11 bases between. This CDR3 contains 14 residues. CDR1 and CDR2 (germline): KGHSH, LQKENI. The CDR3 is CASSPREFPDTQYF. In DNA form, the CDR3 reads TGTGCCAGCTCACCTCGTGAGTTCCCAGATACGCAGTATTTT.

This rearrangement joins TRBV12-3 or TRBV12-4 to TRBJ2-7; D might be TRBD2 (7 bases). CDR3 length: 13 residues. V lost 5 bases and J lost 2, with 10 bases in between. The CDR3 protein is CASSGGATYEQYF. CDR3 nucleotide sequence: TGTGCCAGCAGTGGGGGGGCCACCTACGAGCAGTACTTC.

A single count supports this clonotype. This chain uses TRBV12-3 or TRBV12-4 with TRBJ1-6; D is unresolved. This CDR3 has 13 amino acids. Deletions cut 1 base from V and 6 bases from J, with 4 bases between. CDR3 nucleotides: TGTGCCAGCAGTTTAGGCATTAATTCACCCCTCCACTTT. It translates to CASSLGINSPLHF.

V usage is TRBV12-5 and J usage is TRBJ2-3; D not resolved. The ends were cut back, 6 bases at V and 1 base at J, with 8 bases in the middle. The CDR3 contains 13 residues. CDR1 and CDR2 (germline): LGHNT, FRNRAP. The CDR3 region is CASGITGTDTQYF. The CDR3 DNA is TGTGCTAGTGGCATCACAGGCACAGATACGCAGTATTTT.

This clonotype was detected a few times. For the CDR3, the DNA is TGTGCCAGCAGCCAACAAGCGGGATCTGTGTTCTTC. Translation gives CASSQQAGSVFF. The gene calls are TRBV4-2 and TRBJ2-1; 7 bases map to TRBD2. Germline lookup yields CDR1 LGHNA and CDR2 YNFKEQ. This CDR3 has 12 amino acids. Trimming removed 2 bases from V and 15 bases from J; junction bases left unmatched: 7.

A remark on this clonotype: Just one base apart from a much larger clone, this may be a read error. The chain links TRBV29-1 to TRBJ2-6; TRBD1 matches at 7 bases. The CDR3 is made up of 15 amino acids. The trim removed 6 bases at V and 1 base at J, leaving 6 bases unmatched. Germline V gives CDR1 SQVTM, CDR2 ANQGSEA. Written as DNA, the CDR3 is TGCAGCGTCCGACAGGGAAGATCTGGGGCCAACGTCCTGACTTTC. Translation gives CSVRQGRSGANVLTF.

The table lists this clonotype with a few counts. This sequence joins TRBV7-8 and TRBJ1-2, with D unresolved. Trimming shortened V by 7 bases and J by 0 bases, and 15 bases separated the two germline ends. This CDR3 spans 15 amino acids. CDR1 is SGHVS and CDR2 is FQNEAQ in the germline V gene. CDR3 protein: CASTSGRPANYGYTF. The CDR3 DNA follows: TGTGCCAGCACCTCCGGACGGCCCGCTAACTATGGCTACACCTTC.

This clonotype was counted only a few times. This rearrangement joins TRBV28 to TRBJ2-7, with D possibly matching TRBD1 (5 bases). The length of the CDR3 is 15 residues. Germline V gene lookup returns CDR1 MDHEN and CDR2 SYDVKM. V was trimmed by 9 bases and J by 0 bases, leaving 18 bases between them. Here the CDR3 reads CASSKSRVGSYEQYF. The CDR3 DNA is TGTGCCAGTTCCAAGAGCAGGGTGGGCTCCTACGAGCAGTACTTC.

The genes are TRBV20-1 and TRBJ1-2; 11 positions match TRBD1. Unmatched junction bases numbered 6, after V lost 7 bases and J lost 5 bases. The germline V gene encodes CDR1 DFQATT and CDR2 SNEGSKA (reference sequence). This CDR3 contains 13 residues. The CDR3: CSVNGQGAYGYTF. CDR3 sequence (DNA): TGCAGTGTAAATGGACAGGGGGCATATGGCTACACCTTC.

The chain uses TRBV7-2 and TRBJ2-3; no firm D call. Trimming shortened V by 1 base and J by 2 bases, and 16 bases separated the two germline ends. Germline V gives CDR1 SGHTA, CDR2 FQGNSA. The CDR3 has 17 residues. The DNA of the CDR3 is TGTGCCAGCAGCTTAGATCGAACGCTAGTTCCCACAGATACGCAGTATTTT. Amino acids: CASSLDRTLVPTDTQYF.

The chain recombines TRBV28 with TRBJ1-2; D possibly corresponds to TRBD1 (5 bases). CDR1 and CDR2 from the germline V gene are MDHEN and SYDVKM. The CDR3 consists of 16 residues. The V gene lost 1 base and the J gene lost 2 bases, with 14 bases spanning the gap. CDR3 in amino acids: CASSLYLWDVNYGYTF. The CDR3 nucleotides are TGTGCCAGCAGTTTATATCTTTGGGACGTCAACTATGGCTACACCTTC.

CDR3 residues: CASSQDPRVQGSNEKLFF. In DNA, the CDR3 is TGCGCCAGCAGCCAAGATCCACGTGTCCAGGGCAGTAATGAAAAACTGTTTTTT. The chain is built from TRBV4-3 and TRBJ1-4; a weak D match, TRBD1 (5 bases). The CDR3 spans 18 residues. The germline V and J ends were trimmed by 0 bases and 4 bases, with 18 bases remaining between them. Germline CDR1 reads LGHNA; CDR2 reads YSLEER.

The V gene is TRBV6-2 or TRBV6-3, the J gene TRBJ1-2; 7 nucleotides match TRBD1. Trimming cost V 8 bases and J 2 bases; bases outside gene matches: 8. CDR1 is MNHEY and CDR2 is SVGEGT in the germline V gene. The length of the CDR3 is 14 residues. The CDR3 sequence: CASADRVQNYGYTF. CDR3 nucleotide sequence: TGTGCCAGCGCAGACAGGGTCCAGAACTATGGCTACACCTTC.

In this sample, this clonotype turned up a few times. The chain is built from TRBV6-5 and TRBJ1-1; D is possibly TRBD1 (5 bases). The length of the CDR3 is 14 residues. Looked up from germline, CDR1 is MNHEY and CDR2 is SVGAGI. Trimming took 2 bases from V and 7 from J, leaving 14 bases between them. Written as DNA, the CDR3 is TGTGCCAGCAGTTACGGGACCGCTCGAATTGAAGCTTTCTTT. Protein sequence: CASSYGTARIEAFF.

There are a few counts of this clonotype. This chain links TRBV6-2 or TRBV6-3 with TRBJ2-5; D remains unclear. V shed 5 bases and J shed 3 bases, with 7 bases lying between them. The CDR3 loop spans 12 amino acids. Germline V CDR1 and CDR2: MNHEY, SVGEGT. This CDR3 is CASSEREETQYF. CDR3 nucleotide sequence: TGTGCCAGCAGTGAAAGAGAAGAGACCCAGTACTTC.

V and J are TRBV5-1 and TRBJ2-7, with TRBD2 as a possible D gene (5 bases). The J call may be wrong; the DNA end is better matched by TRBJ2-5. The CDR3 extends over 13 amino acids. Germline V gene sequence: CDR1 SGHRS, CDR2 YFSETQ. For the CDR3, the DNA is TGCGCCAGCAGCAGGCCACTAGGGGAGACCCAGTACTTC. Protein: CASSRPLGETQYF.

The chain is built from TRBV6-6 and TRBJ2-1, with D perhaps matching TRBD1 (7 bases). From germline, CDR1 is MNHNY and CDR2 SVGAGI (reference sequence). The CDR3 is 16 amino acids. V lost 0 bases and J lost 6, with 15 bases in between. This CDR3 reads CASSYSGRRGPNEQFF. In nucleotides, the CDR3 is TGTGCCAGCAGTTACTCGGGCAGGAGGGGGCCCAATGAGCAGTTCTTC.

The chain combines TRBV7-2 with TRBJ1-1; weak D call: TRBD1 (5 bases). Germline assignment: CDR1 SGHTA and CDR2 FQGNSA. The CDR3 is 13 residues long. V gave up 4 bases and J gave up 4 bases, with 10 bases separating them. The CDR3 nucleotides are TGTGCCAGCAGCTACAGGTTCGGCACTGAAGCTTTCTTT. It specifies CASSYRFGTEAFF.

This clonotype was observed a handful of times. The chain carries TRBV4-3 and TRBJ2-7; D gene unclear. Trimming left V 1 base short and J 4 bases short, with 20 bases between. This CDR3 contains 17 residues. The V gene's germline CDR1 is LGHNA and CDR2 YSLEER. The CDR3 here is CASSQASHPDIRYEQYF. In DNA form, the CDR3 reads TGCGCCAGCAGCCAAGCTTCGCATCCCGACATCCGATACGAGCAGTACTTC.